This entry concerns a single T cell receptor beta chain. These data originate in a study of blood T cell repertoires in COVID-19. The wider study: The United States, Italy and Spain were the sources of the acute and convalescent COVID-19 samples. T cells, B-cell-depleted T cells, or PBMCs supplied cDNA or gDNA.

The authors' processing: Scientists estimated how many nucleated cells there were by amplifying reference gene primers. Data came from immunoSEQ multiplex PCR; TCRdb stores just in-frame clones and leaves some out. V, J and clone size were drawn from that table, and D and trimming were deduced from the DNA. In the table there are hundreds of thousands of clones, 75% to 90% of which are singletons. The CDR3 extends over 15 amino acids. The germline gives CDR1 SEHNR, CDR2 FQNEAQ (reference sequence). Trimming cost V 5 bases and J 6 bases; bases outside gene matches: 9. The receptor's source is a man aged 40-50 years with acute or convalescent COVID-19. The material sequenced was peripheral blood. The chain couples TRBV7-9 to TRBJ1-2; 10 bases align to TRBD1. DNA of the CDR3: TGTGCCAGCAGCATGCTCGTGACAGGGGGCGATGGCTACACCTTC. Protein: CASSMLVTGGDGYTF.